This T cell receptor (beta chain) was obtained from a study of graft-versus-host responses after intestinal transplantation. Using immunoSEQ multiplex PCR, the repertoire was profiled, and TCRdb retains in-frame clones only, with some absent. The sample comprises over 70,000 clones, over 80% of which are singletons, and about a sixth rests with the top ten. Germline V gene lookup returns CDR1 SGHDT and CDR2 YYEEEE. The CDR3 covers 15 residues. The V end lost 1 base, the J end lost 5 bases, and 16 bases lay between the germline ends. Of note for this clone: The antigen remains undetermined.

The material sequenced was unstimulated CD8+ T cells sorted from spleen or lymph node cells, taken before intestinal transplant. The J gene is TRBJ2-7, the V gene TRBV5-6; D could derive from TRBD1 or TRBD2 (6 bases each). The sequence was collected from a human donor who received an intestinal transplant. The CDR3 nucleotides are TGTGCCAGCAGCTTGAATCTGTGGGGGGCCGACGAGCAGTACTTC. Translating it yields CASSLNLWGADEQYF.